The 17 T cell receptor beta chains reported below all come from one sample, sequenced in a study of glioma-infiltrating T cells after dendritic cell vaccination. Profiled with immunoSEQ multiplex PCR; TCRdb holds only in-frame clones, not every one. The sample lists 85,000 or so clones; about 85% were seen once. The sample's time point: after dendritic cell vaccination, including at tumor progression/relapse. The source was blood, collected after dendritic cell vaccination. The origin of the receptors is a human donor with glioblastoma.

The chain links TRBV27 to TRBJ2-7; TRBD1 aligns across 8 bases. With 5 bases clipped from V and 6 bases from J, the junction kept 9 bases outside the gene matches. CDR3 length: 14 amino acids. Germline loops: CDR1 MNHEY, CDR2 SMNVEV (reference sequence). CDR3 DNA sequence: TGTGCCAGCAGTGCTGGACAGGGCTTCGCCGAGCAGTACTTC. Translating it yields CASSAGQGFAEQYF.

This sequence joins TRBV7-6 and TRBJ2-1, with TRBD1 matching over 7 bases. Germline lookup yields CDR1 SGHVS and CDR2 FNYEAQ. The junction had 7 bases not matched to a gene; V was cut back by 5 bases and J by 9 bases. There are 13 residues in the CDR3. CDR3 residues: CASSVTGAGEQFF. The CDR3 DNA reads TGTGCCAGCAGCGTAACAGGGGCGGGTGAGCAGTTCTTC. The whole variable domain, remainder taken from reference TRBV7-6 and TRBJ2-1, is GAGVSQSPRYKVTKRGQDVALRCDPISGHVSLYWYRQALGQGPEFLTYFNYEAQQDKSGLPNDRFSAERPEGSISTLTIQRTEQRDSAMYRCASSVTGAGEQFFGPGTRLTVL.

The genes are TRBV5-4 and TRBJ1-3; D not certain. The V and J ends lost 7 bases and 1 base respectively, with 9 bases between them. Looked up from germline, CDR1 is SGHNT and CDR2 is YYREEE (reference sequence). The CDR3 has 13 amino acids. DNA for the CDR3: TGTGCCAGCGGTGCAGCGTCTGGAAACACCATATATTTT. Its translation: CASGAASGNTIYF. The variable domain in full, completed from reference TRBV5-4 and TRBJ1-3, reads ETGVTQSPTHLIKTRGQQVTLRCSSQSGHNTVSWYQQALGQGPQFIFQYYREEENGRGNFPPRFSGLQFPNYSSELNVNALELDDSALYLCASGAASGNTIYFGEGSWLTVV.

A few counts support this clone. The chain is built from TRBV4-3 and TRBJ1-4; 9 bases fit TRBD1. Germline CDR1 reads LGHNA; CDR2 reads YSLEER. The V segment lost 0 bases and the J segment 0 bases; nucleotides outside the gene matches: 14. The CDR3 is 21 residues long. CDR3 in amino acids: CASSQDAGTGWVVATNEKLFF. DNA for the CDR3: TGCGCCAGCAGCCAAGATGCCGGGACAGGGTGGGTGGTTGCAACTAATGAAAAACTGTTTTTT.

V is TRBV27 and J is TRBJ2-2; 10 bases align to TRBD2. V was pared by 3 bases and J by 6 bases, with 4 bases of the junction left unmatched. From germline, CDR1 is MNHEY and CDR2 SMNVEV (reference sequence). The CDR3 is 15 amino acids. Written as DNA, the CDR3 is TGTGCCAGCAGTTTCCTAGCGGGGGAGGCCGGGGAGCTGTTTTTT. Its protein is CASSFLAGEAGELFF.

Concerning this clone itself: One junction end disagrees with the germline gene, perhaps due to a read error. CDR3 protein: CASSPGLF. For the CDR3, the DNA is TGTGCCAGCAGCCCAGGGCTCTTT. The chain carries TRBV3-1 (or the pseudogene TRBV3-2) and TRBJ1-1; D is perhaps TRBD1 (5 bases). The CDR3 length is 8 residues. Germline CDR1 is LGHDT and CDR2 is YNNKEL (reference sequence).

The V call is TRBV28, the J call TRBJ2-4; 9 nucleotides line up with TRBD2. The CDR3 has 15 residues. The trim removed 6 bases at V and 3 bases at J, leaving 6 bases unmatched. The germline V gene has CDR1 MDHEN and CDR2 SYDVKM. The CDR3 loop reads CASRQAGGDKNIQYF. CDR3 coding DNA: TGTGCCAGCAGGCAAGCGGGAGGCGACAAAAACATTCAGTACTTC.

The rearrangement links TRBV7-9 to TRBJ1-5; 9 nucleotides align to TRBD1. The CDR3 has 17 amino acids. The trim removed 4 bases at V and 3 bases at J, leaving 10 bases unmatched. CDR1 and CDR2 (germline): SEHNR, FQNEAQ (reference sequence). CDR3 bases: TGTGCCAGCAGCTCTGACAGGGGGGGGACAATCAATCAGCCCCAGCATTTT. Translated, it gives CASSSDRGGTINQPQHF.

V is TRBV5-1 and J is TRBJ1-6; 7 positions agree with TRBD1. The CDR3 covers 14 residues. The V gene's germline CDR1 is SGHRS and CDR2 YFSETQ. Trimming removed 4 bases from V and 7 bases from J; junction bases left unmatched: 5. CDR3 loop: CASSQGGSNSPLHF. DNA of the CDR3: TGCGCCAGCAGCCAGGGGGGAAGCAATTCACCCCTCCACTTT.

V and J are TRBV5-1 and TRBJ2-5; 9 positions match TRBD2. CDR1 and CDR2 (germline): SGHRS, YFSETQ. The trim removed 0 bases at V and 4 bases at J, leaving 4 bases unmatched. This CDR3 is 15 amino acids long. The CDR3 DNA reads TGCGCCAGCAGCTTGGTCCCTAGCGGGGTAGAGACCCAGTACTTC. Translated, it gives CASSLVPSGVETQYF.

This rearrangement joins TRBV7-2 to TRBJ1-5; possible D gene TRBD1, 6 bases. Trimming took 1 base from V and 2 from J, leaving 9 bases between them. CDR3 size: 15 residues. CDR1 is SGHTA, CDR2 FQGNSA, per germline. The CDR3 sequence: CASSLDGGRNQPQHF. The CDR3 nucleotides are TGTGCCAGCAGCTTAGATGGGGGCCGCAATCAGCCCCAGCATTTT.

This chain links TRBV11-1 with TRBJ2-1; 7 positions agree with TRBD2. The V gene end was trimmed by 4 bases and the J gene end by 4 bases; junction bases not matched to a gene: 10. The CDR3 loop spans 16 amino acids. The germline V gene encodes CDR1 SGHAT and CDR2 FQDESV (reference sequence). CDR3 bases: TGTGCCAGCAGCTATTCGCAACTAGCGCCTTACAATGAGCAGTTCTTC. This translates into CASSYSQLAPYNEQFF. Using reference TRBV11-1 and TRBJ2-1 for the parts outside the CDR3, the full variable domain is EAEVAQSPRYKITEKSQAVAFWCDPISGHATLYWYRQILGQGPELLVQFQDESVVDDSQLPKDRFSAERLKGVDSTLKIQPAELGDSAMYLCASSYSQLAPYNEQFFGPGTRLTVL.

This clone has just a few counts. The V gene is TRBV27, the J gene TRBJ2-3; 15 nucleotides line up with TRBD2. CDR3 length: 18 amino acids. Germline CDR1 reads MNHEY; CDR2 reads SMNVEV (reference sequence). V dropped 4 bases and J dropped 6; count of bases not matched to a gene: 11. The CDR3 loop is CASSSVLGLAGGGDTQYF. DNA for the CDR3: TGTGCCAGCAGTTCCGTACTGGGACTAGCGGGAGGAGGGGATACGCAGTATTTT.

The chain is built from TRBV6-5 and TRBJ1-1; D not resolved. CDR3 length: 13 residues. Per the germline V gene, CDR1 is MNHEY and CDR2 is SVGAGI. Trimming took 5 bases from V and 1 from J, leaving 8 bases between them. The CDR3 protein is CASSDNTNTEAFF. The CDR3 DNA follows: TGTGCCAGCAGTGACAACACGAACACTGAAGCTTTCTTT.

This chain connects TRBV11-2 to TRBJ2-7; maybe TRBD1 (5 bases). V was clipped by 1 base and J by 7 bases, with 11 bases between them. CDR3 length equals 13 residues. Germline V gene lookup returns CDR1 SGHAT and CDR2 FQNNGV. The CDR3 DNA is TGTGCCAGCAGCTTAGGGGGCGTAGGAGAGCAGTACTTC. It translates to CASSLGGVGEQYF.

This chain joins TRBV20-1 and TRBJ2-7; 7 bases align to TRBD1. The V and J ends lost 5 bases and 8 bases, in that order; junction bases with no gene match: 6. Germline V gene lookup returns CDR1 DFQATT and CDR2 SNEGSKA (reference sequence). The CDR3 covers 11 residues. CDR3 sequence reads: CSAPRQGKQYF. The CDR3 DNA reads TGCAGTGCTCCCCGACAGGGTAAGCAGTACTTC.

This clone was picked up one time. The chain carries TRBV18 and TRBJ2-7; D possibly corresponds to TRBD1 (5 bases). The CDR3 length is 13 residues. CDR1 is KGHSH, CDR2 LQKENI, per germline. The V and J ends lost 5 bases and 2 bases respectively, with 10 bases between them. The CDR3, as DNA: TGTGCCAGCTCAGTCCAGGGAACCTACGAGCAGTACTTC. Protein sequence: CASSVQGTYEQYF.